Following are 30 T cell receptor beta chains from one sample sequenced in a study of vaccination and CD4 T cells after COVID-19. With the Oncomine TCR Beta short-read assay, DNA from cultured CD4+ T cells was sequenced. TCRdb analysed the PCR reads with MiXCR anew, one entry per CDR3 protein. In the table there are 18,000 or so distinct CDR3 sequences, roughly 50% of which are singletons. No cognate antigen is known for these TCRs. Noted treatment: roughly 10-day PBMC culture with coronavirus spike peptide pools or control peptides (ViraFEST assay). Sequencing was performed on CD4+ T cells from blood, cultured in vitro. The receptors stem from a human donor who had recovered from COVID-19.

The gene calls are TRBV30 and TRBJ2-1; TRBD2 agrees at 11 bases. CDR3 length: 12 amino acids. V shed 3 bases and J 12 bases; nucleotides not matched to a gene: 4. Per the germline V gene, CDR1 is GTSNPN and CDR2 is SVGIG (reference sequence). CDR3 sequence reads: CAWRPLAGGQFF. DNA of the CDR3: TGTGCCTGGAGGCCTCTAGCGGGAGGGCAGTTCTTC.

This clonotype appeared a few times. The germline gene is not matched at one end of the junction; a read error may be the cause. V is TRBV7-7 and J is TRBJ2-5; D may be TRBD1 (5 bases). Germline CDR1 SSHAT, CDR2 FNYEAQ (reference sequence). CDR3 length: 13 amino acids. Here the CDR3 reads CASSPGFQETQYF. In DNA, the CDR3 is TGTGCTAGCAGCCCAGGGTTCCAAGAGACCCAGTACTTC.

The chain carries TRBV6-1 and TRBJ2-5; tentatively, D is TRBD1 or TRBD2 (6 bases each). The germline V gene encodes CDR1 MNHNS and CDR2 SASEGT. The ends were cut back, 6 bases at V and 3 bases at J, with 8 bases in the middle. CDR3 size: 12 residues. In DNA, the CDR3 is TGTGCCAGCAGAAGGGGGGAAGAGACCCAGTACTTC. Protein sequence: CASRRGEETQYF.

CDR3 coding DNA: TGTGCCAGCAGTTACCGGGGCAATCAGCCCCAGCATTTT. Translation: CASSYRGNQPQHF. The rearrangement uses TRBV6-5 and TRBJ1-5, with D unresolved. The CDR3 contains 13 residues. Deletions cut 2 bases from V and 2 bases from J, with 4 bases between. Germline V gene data show CDR1 as MNHEY and CDR2 as SVGAGI.

This chain links TRBV27 with TRBJ2-5; maybe TRBD1 (7 bases). This CDR3 has 14 residues. The germline CDR1 and CDR2 sequences are MNHEY and SMNVEV (reference sequence). V gave up 4 bases and J gave up 5 bases, with 14 bases separating them. The CDR3 sequence: CASSSLTGRETQYF. The CDR3 DNA is TGTGCCAGCAGTTCCTTGACAGGGAGGGAGACCCAGTACTTC.

The rearrangement uses TRBV10-3 and TRBJ2-2; weak D call: TRBD2 (5 bases). The CDR3 has 16 amino acids. The ends were cut back, 0 bases at V and 0 bases at J, with 8 bases in the middle. The germline CDR1 and CDR2 sequences are ENHRY and SYGVKD. The CDR3 sequence: CAISESPGSNTGELFF. CDR3 nucleotide sequence: TGTGCCATCAGTGAGTCCCCGGGATCGAACACCGGGGAGCTGTTTTTT.

A remark on this clonotype: One junction end disagrees with the germline gene, perhaps due to a read error. The genes are TRBV20-1 and TRBJ2-1; 12 positions match TRBD2. This CDR3 spans 17 amino acids. Germline V gene data show CDR1 as DFQATT and CDR2 as SNEGSKA (reference sequence). The CDR3 loop reads CSAGDFGTSGSYNEQFF. The CDR3 DNA sequence: TGCAGTGCTGGAGACTTCGGGACTAGCGGGTCGTACAATGAGCAGTTCTTC.

The chain uses TRBV12-3 or TRBV12-4 and TRBJ2-7; D may be TRBD1 (5 bases). The CDR3 spans 13 residues. V dropped 6 bases and J dropped 0 bases, with 9 bases sitting between them. Here the CDR3 DNA reads TGTGCCAGCAGGACAGCGACCTCCTACGAGCAGTACTTC. Its protein product is CASRTATSYEQYF.

The rearrangement joins TRBV7-9 to TRBJ1-5; possible D gene TRBD1, 6 bases. CDR1 is SEHNR and CDR2 is FQNEAQ in the germline V gene (reference sequence). Trimming pared 3 bases from V and 11 bases from J, leaving 14 bases between. This CDR3 has 13 residues. CDR3 nucleotides: TGTGCCAGCAGCTTTCGGGGGGCAGAGGCCCAGCATTTT. Translated: CASSFRGAEAQHF.

The V gene is TRBV10-3, the J gene TRBJ1-2, with a possible D match to TRBD1 (5 bases). The CDR3 is 15 residues long. The germline CDR1 and CDR2 sequences are ENHRY and SYGVKD. Trimming stripped 3 bases from V and 5 bases from J, with 16 bases between. CDR3: CAISDRGENGYGYTF. CDR3 sequence (DNA): TGTGCCATCAGTGACCGGGGGGAGAATGGTTATGGCTACACCTTC.

CDR3 loop: CASSYSDRAGQPQHF. Written as DNA, the CDR3 is TGTGCCAGCAGTTACTCCGACAGGGCGGGTCAGCCCCAGCATTTT. The chain links TRBV6-2 or TRBV6-3 to TRBJ1-5, with 7 bases identical to TRBD1. Germline CDR1 MNHEY, CDR2 SVGEGT. V was pared by 0 bases and J by 6 bases, with 5 bases of the junction left unmatched. This CDR3 has 15 residues.

The chain combines TRBV7-2 with TRBJ1-1, with D unresolved. The CDR3 spans 14 residues. Germline loops: CDR1 SGHTA, CDR2 FQGNSA. Trimming stripped 5 bases from V and 0 bases from J, with 10 bases between. Here the CDR3 DNA reads TGTGCCAGCAGCCCCCGGGTAATGAACACTGAAGCTTTCTTT. Translated, it gives CASSPRVMNTEAFF.

The chain recombines TRBV7-9 with TRBJ1-1; no clear D gene. Trimming removed 6 bases from V and 0 bases from J, with 8 bases in between. Germline V gives CDR1 SEHNR, CDR2 FQNEAQ (reference sequence). The CDR3 consists of 13 residues. The DNA of the CDR3 is TGTGCCAGCAGTGGGAGATTGAACACTGAAGCTTTCTTT. As protein: CASSGRLNTEAFF.

This clonotype was counted once. The chain joins TRBV20-1 to TRBJ2-1, with TRBD2 identical over 12 bases. V lost 4 bases to trimming and J lost 10 bases; unmatched junction nucleotides: 8. Germline V gives CDR1 DFQATT, CDR2 SNEGSKA (reference sequence). The CDR3 extends over 14 amino acids. In DNA form, the CDR3 reads TGCAGTGCTACCCGGACTAGCGGGAAGGGGGAGCAGTTCTTC. This codes for CSATRTSGKGEQFF.

This clonotype occurred once. The V gene is TRBV15, the J gene TRBJ1-1, with D hard to call. V lost 0 bases, J lost 5 bases, and 13 bases lay in between. The CDR3 covers 15 residues. Germline CDR1 reads LNHNV; CDR2 reads YYDKDF (reference sequence). The CDR3 protein is CATSRDLWGETEAFF. For the CDR3, the DNA is TGTGCCACCAGCAGAGATCTTTGGGGAGAGACTGAAGCTTTCTTT.

This clonotype was counted a few times. The rearrangement uses TRBV2 and TRBJ1-5, with unresolved D. This CDR3 has 13 amino acids. The germline V gene has CDR1 SNHLY and CDR2 FYNNEI. The V and J ends lost 8 bases and 2 bases respectively, with 10 bases between them. The CDR3 sequence is CASVEGGNQPQHF. In DNA form, the CDR3 reads TGTGCCAGCGTAGAGGGAGGCAATCAGCCCCAGCATTTT. Full variable domain (rest looked up from reference TRBV2 and TRBJ1-5): EPEVTQTPSHQVTQMGQEVILRCVPISNHLYFYWYRQILGQKVEFLVSFYNNEISEKSEIFDDQFSVERPDGSNFTLKIRSTKLEDSAMYFCASVEGGNQPQHFGDGTRLSIL.

The rearrangement joins TRBV15 to TRBJ2-3; TRBD1 matches 7 bases. Trimming removed 1 base from V and 5 bases from J; junction bases left unmatched: 12. CDR1 LNHNV and CDR2 YYDKDF come from the germline V gene (reference sequence). This CDR3 contains 17 residues. The CDR3 protein is CATSRVPGQVFGDTQYF. DNA for the CDR3: TGTGCCACCAGCAGAGTCCCAGGACAGGTTTTTGGAGATACGCAGTATTTT.

This clonotype occurred a few times. This sequence joins TRBV10-3 and TRBJ2-5, with D possibly TRBD2 on 5 matching bases. Trimming removed 4 bases from V and 0 bases from J, with 6 bases in between. This CDR3 region has 13 residues. CDR1 is ENHRY and CDR2 is SYGVKD in the germline V gene. The CDR3 sequence: CAISGGYQETQYF. In DNA form, the CDR3 reads TGTGCCATCAGTGGCGGGTACCAAGAGACCCAGTACTTC.

This clonotype was observed a handful of times. This chain connects TRBV20-1 to TRBJ1-5, with TRBD1 as a possible D gene (6 bases). Germline CDR1 reads DFQATT; CDR2 reads SNEGSKA (reference sequence). The CDR3 is made up of 12 amino acids. V lost 6 bases and J lost 6, with 12 bases in between. CDR3 loop: CSAPGVGQPQHF. The CDR3 DNA reads TGCAGTGCGCCAGGGGTTGGTCAGCCCCAGCATTTT.

This clonotype was observed a handful of times. The V gene is TRBV6-1, the J gene TRBJ2-7; D is possibly TRBD1 (6 bases). This CDR3 region has 13 residues. Germline lookup yields CDR1 MNHNS and CDR2 SASEGT. V shed 4 bases and J shed 5 bases, with 12 bases lying between them. The CDR3 DNA is TGTGCCAGCAGTGCGACAGGAAAGGACGAGCAGTACTTC. Residues: CASSATGKDEQYF.

V gene TRBV7-6 combines with J gene TRBJ2-7; TRBD2 agrees at 10 bases. CDR1 is SGHVS and CDR2 is FNYEAQ in the germline V gene. The junction had 6 bases not matched to a gene; V was cut back by 5 bases and J by 2 bases. This CDR3 contains 15 residues. In nucleotides, the CDR3 is TGTGCCAGCAGCCGGCAGCGGGAGGGCCCCTACGAGCAGTACTTC. Translated, it gives CASSRQREGPYEQYF. Filled out from reference TRBV7-6 and TRBJ2-7, the complete variable domain reads GAGVSQSPRYKVTKRGQDVALRCDPISGHVSLYWYRQALGQGPEFLTYFNYEAQQDKSGLPNDRFSAERPEGSISTLTIQRTEQRDSAMYRCASSRQREGPYEQYFGPGTRLTVT.

This clonotype has just a few counts. V gene TRBV20-1 combines with J gene TRBJ2-3; 7 positions match TRBD2. V lost 0 bases and J lost 9; bases outside the gene matches: 9. The CDR3 runs to 14 residues. The germline CDR1 and CDR2 sequences are DFQATT and SNEGSKA (reference sequence). CDR3 loop: CSARDEGGPITQYF. The CDR3 region has the DNA TGCAGTGCTAGAGATGAGGGAGGGCCTATCACGCAGTATTTT.

This chain connects TRBV6-2 or TRBV6-3 to TRBJ2-2, with 8 bases lining up with TRBD2. The CDR3 has 14 amino acids. V lost 7 bases, J lost 1 base, and 2 bases stayed unmatched. The germline V gene has CDR1 MNHEY and CDR2 SVGEGT. CDR3 in DNA: TGTGCCAGCAAGGCGGGAGGGAACACCGGGGAGCTGTTTTTT. Protein: CASKAGGNTGELFF.

The rearrangement uses TRBV6-4 and TRBJ2-2, with D unresolved. Germline lookup yields CDR1 MRHNA and CDR2 SNTAGT. This CDR3 has 14 amino acids. The V end lost 2 bases, the J end lost 1 base, and 5 bases lay between the germline ends. CDR3 coding DNA: TGTGCCAGCAGTGACCAGTGGAACACCGGGGAGCTGTTTTTT. Translation: CASSDQWNTGELFF.

This chain joins TRBV3-1 and TRBJ2-7; possible D gene TRBD2, 6 bases. Trimming removed 3 bases from V and 5 bases from J, with 17 bases in between. This CDR3 is built from 15 residues. Germline CDR1 is LGHDT and CDR2 is YNNKEL (reference sequence). CDR3 DNA sequence: TGTGCCAGCAGCCAGCGCGGGAATAGCCGTGACGAGCAGTACTTC. Its translation is CASSQRGNSRDEQYF.

The chain uses TRBV2 and TRBJ1-1, with D perhaps TRBD1 (5 bases). The CDR3 consists of 14 residues. Germline lookup yields CDR1 SNHLY and CDR2 FYNNEI. The ends were cut back, 5 bases at V and 2 bases at J, with 12 bases in the middle. The CDR3 nucleotides read TGTGCCAGCAGTTCAGGGCGGGGAAACACTGAAGCTTTCTTT. As protein: CASSSGRGNTEAFF.

This clonotype was counted between two and nine times. The V gene is TRBV7-2, the J gene TRBJ1-5; possibly TRBD1 for D (5 bases). V lost 1 base and J 7 bases, leaving 11 bases between the germline ends. Germline V gene data show CDR1 as SGHTA and CDR2 as FQGNSA. The CDR3 has 14 amino acids. The CDR3 DNA is TGTGCCAGCAGCTTAGGAGGATCAGGGCAGCCCCAGCATTTT. Translated, it gives CASSLGGSGQPQHF.

The rearrangement links TRBV27 to TRBJ2-7; TRBD2 matches 11 bases. CDR3 size: 15 residues. CDR1 is MNHEY and CDR2 is SMNVEV in the germline V gene (reference sequence). Trimming cost V 5 bases and J 2 bases; bases outside gene matches: 5. The CDR3 spells CASSPGTSGTYEQYF. CDR3 bases: TGTGCCAGCAGTCCCGGGACTAGCGGTACCTACGAGCAGTACTTC.

The chain recombines TRBV7-9 with TRBJ2-5; D unclear. CDR3 size: 13 residues. Trimming took 0 bases from V and 5 from J, leaving 7 bases between them. Germline lookup yields CDR1 SEHNR and CDR2 FQNEAQ (reference sequence). CDR3 in DNA: TGTGCCAGCAGCTTAGCTACGACGGAGACCCAGTACTTC. Its protein is CASSLATTETQYF.

This chain joins TRBV12-3 or TRBV12-4 and TRBJ1-3, with a tentative D call TRBD1 (5 bases). The CDR3 spans 14 residues. Trimming took off 6 bases at V and 4 bases at J, with 13 bases between the two ends. The CDR3 sequence is CASSPQAGGNTIYF. The DNA of the CDR3 is TGTGCCAGCAGCCCACAGGCCGGCGGAAACACCATATATTTT.